The 28 T cell receptor beta chains below all came from one sample that was sequenced in a study of regulatory T cells in long-lasting Graves disease. Time point of the sample: persistent/refractory GD, antithyroid drugs over 5 years with positive TRAb. From PBMCs, RNA was extracted and then used to make the TCR library. Researchers made TCR beta libraries by using iRepertoire HTBI primers and running Arm-PCR on CDR3 regions. MiXCR, applied by TCRdb to the multiplex PCR reads, yields one record per CDR3 protein. The sample gives 700,000 or so distinct CDR3 sequences, about 30% of which show up once; around 40% is in the top ten. The source was peripheral blood mononuclear cells (PBMCs), collected when the disease was refractory, from a patient treated with antithyroid drugs. Receptors originate from a female donor with Graves disease.

This clonotype showed up many times. The rearrangement joins TRBV12-3 or TRBV12-4 to TRBJ2-5; 7 positions match TRBD2. V lost 6 bases, J lost 2 bases, and 9 bases stayed unmatched. The CDR3 runs 15 residues. The DNA for the CDR3 is TGTGCCAGCAGCTCTCCTGGGGACTATCAAGAGACCCAGTACTTC. It encodes CASSSPGDYQETQYF.

This clonotype was detected a few times. The V call is TRBV7-2, the J call TRBJ2-1, with 7 bases lining up with TRBD1. V lost 4 bases, J lost 2 bases, and 5 bases stayed unmatched. Germline values: CDR1 SGHTA, CDR2 FQGNSA. The length of the CDR3 is 15 residues. The CDR3: CASSYRDSTYNEQFF. For the CDR3, the DNA is TGTGCCAGCAGCTACCGGGACAGTACCTACAATGAGCAGTTCTTC.

A remark on this clonotype: Given a much more abundant clone one base away, this may be a read error. This chain joins TRBV10-3 and TRBJ1-5; 8 nucleotides match TRBD1. Germline CDR1 and CDR2: ENHRY and SYGVKD. J was trimmed by 5 bases and V by 2 bases; bases with no gene match: 2. This CDR3 is built from 14 residues. DNA for the CDR3: TGTGCCATCAGTGAGGGACAGGGCGATCAGCCCCAGCATTTT. Amino acids: CAISEGQGDQPQHF.

This clonotype was observed a few times. This sequence joins TRBV6-1 and TRBJ1-5, with 9 bases matching TRBD1. V shed 6 bases, J shed 7 bases, and the junction held 13 bases outside the gene matches. CDR1 is MNHNS and CDR2 is SASEGT in the germline V gene. The CDR3 has 16 amino acids. The DNA for the CDR3 is TGTGCCAGCAGGCTAGGACAGGGGTTGAGTCAGCAGCCCCAGCATTTT. Encoded protein: CASRLGQGLSQQPQHF.

To note about this clonotype: A much larger clone is a single base away; this may be a read error. V usage is TRBV29-1 and J usage is TRBJ2-5; possibly TRBD1 or TRBD2 for D (5 bases each). Germline CDR1 and CDR2: SQVTM and ANQGSEA. There are 11 residues in the CDR3. DNA of the CDR3: TGCGGCGCCAAAAGGGACGAGACCCAGTACTTC. It encodes CGAKRDETQYF. Using reference TRBV29-1 and TRBJ2-5 for the parts outside the CDR3, the full variable domain is SAVISQKPSRDICQRGTSLTIQCQVDSQVTMMFWYRQQPGQSLTLIATANQGSEATYESGFVIDKFPISRPNLTFSTLTVSNMSPEDSSIYLCGAKRDETQYFGPGTRLLVL.

V and J are TRBV29-1 and TRBJ2-7; TRBD1 agrees at 10 bases. This CDR3 contains 15 residues. V was pared by 2 bases and J by 1 base, with 5 bases of the junction left unmatched. The germline V gene encodes CDR1 SQVTM and CDR2 ANQGSEA. CDR3 residues: CSVEIDRGPSYEQYF. The CDR3, as DNA: TGCAGCGTTGAAATCGACAGGGGGCCTTCCTACGAGCAGTACTTC.

This rearrangement joins TRBV6-5 to TRBJ2-7; 9 bases match TRBD2. The V segment lost 0 bases and the J segment 3 bases; nucleotides outside the gene matches: 3. This CDR3 has 15 amino acids. The germline CDR1 and CDR2 sequences are MNHEY and SVGAGI. The CDR3 sequence is CASSYSISGGYEQYF. CDR3 coding DNA: TGTGCCAGCAGTTACTCGATTAGCGGGGGCTACGAGCAGTACTTC.

This clonotype was seen at least ten times. The chain links TRBV20-1 to TRBJ1-1; TRBD1 is a possible D gene (6 bases). V shed 6 bases and J shed 0 bases, with 11 bases lying between them. There are 13 residues in the CDR3. CDR1 DFQATT and CDR2 SNEGSKA come from the germline V gene (reference sequence). CDR3 DNA: TGCAGTGCCGAGGACAGAATGAACACTGAAGCTTTCTTT. Its protein is CSAEDRMNTEAFF.

This clonotype was detected only a few times. This chain uses TRBV14 with TRBJ1-2; unclear D gene. In germline, CDR1 is SGHDN, CDR2 FVKESK. Deletions cut 2 bases from V and 6 bases from J, with 4 bases between. This CDR3 spans 11 amino acids. The CDR3 DNA reads TGTGCCAGCAGCCAACTGGATGGCTACACCTTC. This gives the protein CASSQLDGYTF. Full variable domain (outside the CDR3, taken from reference TRBV14 and TRBJ1-2): EAGVTQFPSHSVIEKGQTVTLRCDPISGHDNLYWYRRVMGKEIKFLLHFVKESKQDESGMPNNRFLAERTGGTYSTLKVQPAELEDSGVYFCASSQLDGYTFGSGTRLTVV.

The sample holds a few counts of this clonotype. The chain combines TRBV20-1 with TRBJ2-5; D is perhaps TRBD2 (6 bases). Per germline, CDR1 DFQATT and CDR2 SNEGSKA (reference sequence). The CDR3 extends over 15 amino acids. V shed 5 bases and J shed 1 base, with 17 bases lying between them. For the CDR3, the DNA is TGCAGTGCTTCCCGGCTAGCGATTTCCCAAGAGACCCAGTACTTC. Residues: CSASRLAISQETQYF.

The genes are TRBV4-2 and TRBJ1-2; a weak D match, TRBD1 (5 bases). This CDR3 spans 16 amino acids. V lost 0 bases to trimming and J lost 8 bases, with 19 bases between them. Germline values: CDR1 LGHNA, CDR2 YNFKEQ. CDR3 bases: TGTGCCAGCAGCCAAGATCTTCGCAGGGAGAATGACGGCTACACCTTC. This gives the protein CASSQDLRRENDGYTF.

This clonotype was seen only once. The gene calls are TRBV4-1 and TRBJ2-2, with no clear D. There are 18 residues in the CDR3. V was shortened by 0 bases and J by 1 base, with 15 bases between the two germline ends. Germline V gene lookup returns CDR1 MGHRA and CDR2 YSYEKL. CDR3 amino acids: CASSQDPAGPVNTGELFF. CDR3 sequence (DNA): TGCGCCAGCAGCCAAGATCCGGCAGGTCCCGTGAACACCGGGGAGCTGTTTTTT.

The chain uses TRBV9 and TRBJ1-2, with 12 positions matching TRBD1. The CDR3 consists of 15 residues. Germline V gene data show CDR1 as SGDLS and CDR2 as YYNGEE. The trim removed 2 bases at V and 4 bases at J, leaving 3 bases unmatched. CDR3: CASSVGGQGAYGYTF. The DNA for the CDR3 is TGTGCCAGCAGCGTCGGGGGACAGGGGGCCTATGGCTACACCTTC. Drawing the rest from reference TRBV9 and TRBJ1-2, the complete variable domain is DSGVTQTPKHLITATGQRVTLRCSPRSGDLSVYWYQQSLDQGLQFLIQYYNGEERAKGNILERFSAQQFPDLHSELNLSSLELGDSALYFCASSVGGQGAYGYTFGSGTRLTVV.

The CDR3 DNA sequence: TGTGCCAGCAGCTTCGGGGGCATAAACTATGGCTACACCTTC. This codes for CASSFGGINYGYTF. This chain uses TRBV11-2 with TRBJ1-2; TRBD1 is a possible D gene (6 bases). Trimming stripped 3 bases from V and 2 bases from J, with 10 bases between. CDR3 length: 14 residues. Germline lookup yields CDR1 SGHAT and CDR2 FQNNGV.

The chain couples TRBV3-1 to TRBJ1-2, with D maybe TRBD1 (6 bases). The CDR3 totals 14 residues. Germline CDR1 and CDR2: LGHDT and YNNKEL (reference sequence). Trimming shortened V by 3 bases and J by 6 bases, and 14 bases separated the two germline ends. The CDR3 loop reads CASSHAGALNGYTF. The CDR3 nucleotides read TGTGCCAGCAGCCACGCGGGGGCTTTGAATGGCTACACCTTC. The complete variable domain, with remaining parts taken from reference TRBV3-1 and TRBJ1-2, reads DTAVSQTPKYLVTQMGNDKSIKCEQNLGHDTMYWYKQDSKKFLKIMFSYNNKELIINETVPNRFSPKSPDKAHLNLHINSLELGDSAVYFCASSHAGALNGYTFGSGTRLTVV.

The table lists this clonotype with a count of one. V gene TRBV5-4 combines with J gene TRBJ2-3; D tentatively reads TRBD1 or TRBD2 (6 bases each). The V gene's germline CDR1 is SGHNT and CDR2 YYREEE (reference sequence). This CDR3 is 15 amino acids long. Trimming pared 0 bases from V and 6 bases from J, leaving 14 bases between. For the CDR3, the DNA is TGTGCCAGCAGCTTGGCCCACGGGGGCGGTGATACGCAGTATTTT. Encoded protein: CASSLAHGGGDTQYF.

V usage is TRBV12-3 or TRBV12-4 and J usage is TRBJ2-2; D ambiguous. V was pared by 5 bases and J by 3 bases, with 13 bases between. The CDR3 length is 15 residues. In DNA form, the CDR3 reads TGTGCCAGCAGTGTCGACCGCAGTTACACCGGGGAGCTGTTTTTT. Translated, it gives CASSVDRSYTGELFF.

V usage is TRBV5-1 and J usage is TRBJ1-2; D is perhaps TRBD1 (6 bases). Germline assignment: CDR1 SGHRS and CDR2 YFSETQ. V shed 4 bases and J shed 3 bases, with 10 bases lying between them. This CDR3 spans 13 amino acids. CDR3 DNA sequence: TGCGCCAGCAGCCAACAGGGCCACTATGGCTACACCTTC. Amino acids: CASSQQGHYGYTF. Full variable domain (outside the CDR3, taken from reference TRBV5-1 and TRBJ1-2): KAGVTQTPRYLIKTRGQQVTLSCSPISGHRSVSWYQQTPGQGLQFLFEYFSETQRNKGNFPGRFSGRQFSNSRSEMNVSTLELGDSALYLCASSQQGHYGYTFGSGTRLTVV.

This clonotype has more than one count but fewer than ten. V usage is TRBV6-1 and J usage is TRBJ1-6; weak D call: TRBD1 (6 bases). The germline V gene has CDR1 MNHNS and CDR2 SASEGT. The ends were cut back, 7 bases at V and 9 bases at J, with 13 bases in the middle. The CDR3 spans 13 residues. CDR3 bases: TGTGCCAGCAATCTTGACAGGTTTTCACCCCTCCACTTT. Its protein product is CASNLDRFSPLHF.

The V and J genes are TRBV20-1 and TRBJ1-5, with D uncertain. Trimming shortened V by 0 bases and J by 0 bases, and 12 bases separated the two germline ends. The CDR3 extends over 16 amino acids. In germline, CDR1 is DFQATT, CDR2 SNEGSKA (reference sequence). The CDR3 DNA follows: TGCAGTGCTAGAGATCACCTTAAGGGTAGCAATCAGCCCCAGCATTTT. Its protein product is CSARDHLKGSNQPQHF.

This chain connects TRBV29-1 to TRBJ1-4; tentative D call: TRBD1 (6 bases). V was shortened by 1 base and J by 5 bases, with 14 bases between the two germline ends. Germline V CDR1 and CDR2: SQVTM, ANQGSEA. CDR3 length: 15 residues. In DNA, the CDR3 is TGCAGCGTTGAAGGTGTAGAGGGGGTAAATGAAAAACTGTTTTTT. Amino acids: CSVEGVEGVNEKLFF. The whole variable domain, filled in from reference TRBV29-1 and TRBJ1-4, reads SAVISQKPSRDICQRGTSLTIQCQVDSQVTMMFWYRQQPGQSLTLIATANQGSEATYESGFVIDKFPISRPNLTFSTLTVSNMSPEDSSIYLCSVEGVEGVNEKLFFGSGTQLSVL.

The genes are TRBV9 and TRBJ2-7; TRBD1 matches at 7 bases. Per germline, CDR1 SGDLS and CDR2 YYNGEE. V gave up 1 base and J gave up 6 bases; unmatched junction bases: 7. There are 14 residues in the CDR3. The CDR3 spells CASSVRQGDGEQYF. The CDR3 DNA is TGTGCCAGCAGCGTACGACAGGGAGACGGCGAGCAGTACTTC.

V and J are TRBV6-1 and TRBJ2-7; no clear D gene. This CDR3 contains 15 residues. CDR1 MNHNS and CDR2 SASEGT come from the germline V gene. The germline V and J ends were trimmed by 2 bases and 2 bases, with 13 bases remaining between them. The CDR3 reads CASSEFGYRPYEQYF. Written as DNA, the CDR3 is TGTGCCAGCAGTGAATTTGGATACCGCCCCTACGAGCAGTACTTC.

J is TRBJ2-1 and V is TRBV30; unclear D gene. The CDR3 covers 12 residues. Germline V CDR1 and CDR2: GTSNPN, SVGIG (reference sequence). V was trimmed by 4 bases and J by 5 bases, leaving 9 bases between them. CDR3 bases: TGTGCCTGGAACCCCCTTGACAATGAGCAGTTCTTC. Translating it yields CAWNPLDNEQFF.

The genes are TRBV12-3 or TRBV12-4 and TRBJ1-1; D is possibly TRBD1 (6 bases). This CDR3 spans 15 amino acids. V was cut by 7 bases and J by 0 bases, with 15 bases left in between. The CDR3 DNA follows: TGTGCCAGCACCATAGGAGGGGGAATGAACACTGAAGCTTTCTTT. Amino acid sequence: CASTIGGGMNTEAFF.

The chain uses TRBV28 and TRBJ1-5; D perhaps matches TRBD1 (5 bases). Germline loops: CDR1 MDHEN, CDR2 SYDVKM. The CDR3 sequence is 16 residues long. Trimming cost V 4 bases and J 0 bases, with 13 bases left between them. Here the CDR3 reads CASSSWGDDSNQPQHF. The CDR3 nucleotides read TGTGCCAGCAGTTCGTGGGGGGACGATAGCAATCAGCCCCAGCATTTT.

The CDR3 DNA follows: TGTGCCAGCACCAATCCAAAGAACCGGGACACCTCTGGAAACACCATATATTTT. Its protein product is CASTNPKNRDTSGNTIYF. The chain couples TRBV12-3 or TRBV12-4 to TRBJ1-3, with D tentatively TRBD1 (6 bases). Trimming took 7 bases from V and 0 from J, leaving 22 bases between them. The CDR3 covers 18 residues.

Ten or more counts support this clonotype. CDR3 region: CSVEIGPRETQYF. The DNA for the CDR3 is TGCAGCGTTGAAATAGGGCCGAGGGAGACCCAGTACTTC. The V and J genes are TRBV29-1 and TRBJ2-5; D remains unclear. The CDR3 contains 13 residues. The germline V gene has CDR1 SQVTM and CDR2 ANQGSEA. Trimming left V 2 bases short and J 5 bases short, with 12 bases between.